Detailed here is one T cell receptor beta chain. TCRdb keeps only in-frame clones here, not all; method: immunoSEQ multiplex PCR. This sample has about 58,000 clones, with 70% to 80% found just once. This entry belongs to a study of radiation and T cells in renal cell carcinoma. Trimming left V 1 base short and J 2 bases short, with 16 bases between. Germline CDR1 MGHRA, CDR2 YSYEKL. The CDR3 is 17 residues long. The time point: blood 2 weeks post-SBRT. Treatment here: 15 Gy SBRT to primary tumor, nephrectomy 4 weeks later. Serial blood draws occurred at baseline and 2 and 4 weeks post-SBRT. The tumor was a clear cell renal cell carcinoma.

The chain uses TRBV4-1 and TRBJ2-3; D tentatively reads TRBD1 or TRBD2 (5 bases each). This clonotype was sampled from a man aged 60 to 75 with renal cell carcinoma. Sequenced material: blood, taken from a patient whose treatment included radiotherapy and nephrectomy. CDR3 nucleotide sequence: TGCGCCAGCAGCCAAGGCGGGTCGGGGCTAATCACAGATACGCAGTATTTT. Its protein product is CASSQGGSGLITDTQYF.